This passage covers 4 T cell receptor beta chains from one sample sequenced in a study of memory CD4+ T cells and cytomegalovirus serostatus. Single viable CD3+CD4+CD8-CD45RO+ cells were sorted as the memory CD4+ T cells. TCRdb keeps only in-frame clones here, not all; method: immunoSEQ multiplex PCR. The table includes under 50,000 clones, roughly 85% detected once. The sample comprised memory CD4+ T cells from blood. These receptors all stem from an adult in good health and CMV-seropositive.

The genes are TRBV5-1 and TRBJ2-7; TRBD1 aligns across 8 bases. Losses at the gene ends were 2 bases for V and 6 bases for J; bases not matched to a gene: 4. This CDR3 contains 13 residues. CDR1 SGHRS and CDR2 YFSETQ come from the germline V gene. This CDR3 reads CASSLGQGREQYF. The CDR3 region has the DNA TGCGCCAGCAGCTTAGGACAGGGACGCGAGCAGTACTTC.

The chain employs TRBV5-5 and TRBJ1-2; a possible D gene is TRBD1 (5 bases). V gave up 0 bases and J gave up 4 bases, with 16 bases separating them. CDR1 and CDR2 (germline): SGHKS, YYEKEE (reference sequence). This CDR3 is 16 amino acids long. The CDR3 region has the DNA TGTGCCAGCAGCTTGGAAGGGTCAGGGACGATCTATGGCTACACCTTC. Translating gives CASSLEGSGTIYGYTF.

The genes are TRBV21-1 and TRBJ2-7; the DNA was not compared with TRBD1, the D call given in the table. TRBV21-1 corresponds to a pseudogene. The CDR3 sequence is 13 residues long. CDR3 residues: CSVRRQGTYEQYF. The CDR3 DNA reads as TGCTCGGTTCGGAGACAGGGAACCTACGAGCAGTACTTC.

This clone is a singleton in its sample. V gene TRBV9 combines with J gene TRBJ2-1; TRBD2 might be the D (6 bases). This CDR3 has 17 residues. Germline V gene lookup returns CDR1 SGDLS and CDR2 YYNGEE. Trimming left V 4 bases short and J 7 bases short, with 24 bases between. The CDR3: CASSNTLGGKGRNEQFF. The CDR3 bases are TGTGCCAGCAGCAACACCCTGGGCGGGAAGGGTAGGAATGAGCAGTTCTTC.